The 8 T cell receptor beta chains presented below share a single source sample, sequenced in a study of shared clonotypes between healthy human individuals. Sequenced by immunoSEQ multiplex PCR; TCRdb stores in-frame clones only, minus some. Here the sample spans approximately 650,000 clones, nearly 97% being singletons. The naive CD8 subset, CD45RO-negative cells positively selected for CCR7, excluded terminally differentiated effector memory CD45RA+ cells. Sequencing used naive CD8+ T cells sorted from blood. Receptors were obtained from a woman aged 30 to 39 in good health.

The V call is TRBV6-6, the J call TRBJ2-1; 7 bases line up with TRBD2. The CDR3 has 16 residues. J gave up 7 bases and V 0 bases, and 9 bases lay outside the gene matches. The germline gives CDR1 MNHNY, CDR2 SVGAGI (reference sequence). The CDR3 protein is CASSYSKGGPSNEQFF. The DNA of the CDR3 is TGTGCCAGCAGTTACTCGAAGGGAGGGCCCAGTAATGAGCAGTTCTTC.

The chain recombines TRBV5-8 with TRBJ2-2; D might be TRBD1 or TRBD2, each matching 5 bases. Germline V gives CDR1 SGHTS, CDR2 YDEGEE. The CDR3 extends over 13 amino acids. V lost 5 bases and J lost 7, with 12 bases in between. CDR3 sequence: CASRTGTLGELFF. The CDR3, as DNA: TGTGCCAGCAGGACCGGGACGCTCGGGGAGCTGTTTTTT.

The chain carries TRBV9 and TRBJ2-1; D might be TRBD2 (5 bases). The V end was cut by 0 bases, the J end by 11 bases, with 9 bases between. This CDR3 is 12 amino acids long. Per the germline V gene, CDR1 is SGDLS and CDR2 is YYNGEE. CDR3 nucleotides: TGTGCCAGCAGCGTAGCGGGGTCAAAGCAGTTCTTC. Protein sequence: CASSVAGSKQFF.

The CDR3 loop reads CASSLYPDNRGPTLVDEQFF. The CDR3, as DNA: TGTGCCAGCAGTTTATACCCAGATAACAGGGGGCCAACTCTGGTCGATGAGCAGTTCTTC. The chain recombines TRBV28 with TRBJ2-1; TRBD1 matches at 9 bases. Germline V gives CDR1 MDHEN, CDR2 SYDVKM. This CDR3 contains 20 residues. V lost 1 base, J lost 8 bases, and 21 bases stayed unmatched.

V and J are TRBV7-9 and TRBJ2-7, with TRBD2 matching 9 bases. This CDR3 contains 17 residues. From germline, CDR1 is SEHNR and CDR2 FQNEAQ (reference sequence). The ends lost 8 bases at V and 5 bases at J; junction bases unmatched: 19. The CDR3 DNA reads TGTGCCAGCGCCTCGGGTCGCCTGGCGGGAGGGCCTCACGAGCAGTACTTC. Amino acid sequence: CASASGRLAGGPHEQYF.

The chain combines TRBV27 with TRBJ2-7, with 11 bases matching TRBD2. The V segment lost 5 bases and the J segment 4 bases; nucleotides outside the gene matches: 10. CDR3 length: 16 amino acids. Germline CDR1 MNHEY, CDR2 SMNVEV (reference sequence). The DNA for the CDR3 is TGTGCCAGCAGTACGGGGACTAGCGGAACCAAATACGAGCAGTACTTC. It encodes CASSTGTSGTKYEQYF.

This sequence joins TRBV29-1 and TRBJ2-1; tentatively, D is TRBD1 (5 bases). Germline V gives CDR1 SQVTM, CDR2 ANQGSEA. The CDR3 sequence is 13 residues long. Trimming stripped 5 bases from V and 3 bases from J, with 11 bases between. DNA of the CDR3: TGCAGCGTTTGGACAACCCTCTACAATGAGCAGTTCTTC. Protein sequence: CSVWTTLYNEQFF.

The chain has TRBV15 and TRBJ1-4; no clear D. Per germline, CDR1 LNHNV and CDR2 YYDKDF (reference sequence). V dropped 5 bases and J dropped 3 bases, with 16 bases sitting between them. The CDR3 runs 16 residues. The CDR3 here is CATSPLVGDPNEKLFF. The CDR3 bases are TGTGCCACCAGCCCCCTGGTGGGAGACCCTAATGAAAAACTGTTTTTT.